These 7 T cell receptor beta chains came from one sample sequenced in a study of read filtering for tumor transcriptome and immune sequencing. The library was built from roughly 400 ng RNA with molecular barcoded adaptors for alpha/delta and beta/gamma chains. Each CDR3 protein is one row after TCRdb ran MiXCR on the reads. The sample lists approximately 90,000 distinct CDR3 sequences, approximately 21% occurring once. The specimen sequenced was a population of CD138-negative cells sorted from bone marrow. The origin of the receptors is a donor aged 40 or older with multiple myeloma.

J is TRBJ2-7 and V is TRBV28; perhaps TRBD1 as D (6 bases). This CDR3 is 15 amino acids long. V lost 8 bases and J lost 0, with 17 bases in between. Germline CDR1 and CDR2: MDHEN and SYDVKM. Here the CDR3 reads CASGGSGIHSYEQYF. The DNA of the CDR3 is TGTGCCAGCGGGGGCTCGGGGATTCACTCCTACGAGCAGTACTTC. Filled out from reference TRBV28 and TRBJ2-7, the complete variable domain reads DVKVTQSSRYLVKRTGEKVFLECVQDMDHENMFWYRQDPGLGLRLIYFSYDVKMKEKGDIPEGYSVSREKKERFSLILESASTNQTSMYLCASGGSGIHSYEQYFGPGTRLTVT.

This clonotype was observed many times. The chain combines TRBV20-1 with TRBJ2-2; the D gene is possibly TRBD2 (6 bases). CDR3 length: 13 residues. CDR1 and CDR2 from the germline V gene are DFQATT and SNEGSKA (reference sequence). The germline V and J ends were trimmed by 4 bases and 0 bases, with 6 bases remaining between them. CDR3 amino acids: CSATGANTGELFF. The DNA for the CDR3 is TGCAGTGCTACGGGGGCGAACACCGGGGAGCTGTTTTTT.

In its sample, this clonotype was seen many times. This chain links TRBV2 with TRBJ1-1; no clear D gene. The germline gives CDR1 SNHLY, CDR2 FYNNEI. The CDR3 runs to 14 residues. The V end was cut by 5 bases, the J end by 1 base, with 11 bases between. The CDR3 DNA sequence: TGTGCCAGCAGTTGGCTCGGGAAGAACACTGAAGCTTTCTTT. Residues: CASSWLGKNTEAFF.

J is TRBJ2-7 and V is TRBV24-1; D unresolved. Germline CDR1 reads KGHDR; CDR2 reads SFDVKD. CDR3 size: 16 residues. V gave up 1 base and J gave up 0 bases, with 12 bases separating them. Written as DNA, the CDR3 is TGTGCCACCAGTGATTTCGGTTCGGGTATCTCCTACGAGCAGTACTTC. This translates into CATSDFGSGISYEQYF.

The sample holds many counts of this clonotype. As DNA, the CDR3 is TGTGCCAGCAGTGTGTGGAGTGAGAAGGGGGCGCGGAGGTACACTGAAGCTTTCTTT. It codes for CASSVWSEKGARRYTEAFF. The V call is TRBV6-1, the J call TRBJ1-1; the match to TRBD1 covers 7 bases. Trimming cost V 4 bases and J 3 bases; bases outside gene matches: 20. This CDR3 spans 19 amino acids. Germline CDR1 reads MNHNS; CDR2 reads SASEGT.

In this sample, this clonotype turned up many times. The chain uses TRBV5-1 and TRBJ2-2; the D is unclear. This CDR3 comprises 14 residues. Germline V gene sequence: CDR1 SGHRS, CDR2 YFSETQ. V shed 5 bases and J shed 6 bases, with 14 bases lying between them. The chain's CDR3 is CASRNVLSAGELFF. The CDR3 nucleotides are TGCGCCAGCAGGAACGTGCTGTCGGCCGGGGAGCTGTTTTTT.

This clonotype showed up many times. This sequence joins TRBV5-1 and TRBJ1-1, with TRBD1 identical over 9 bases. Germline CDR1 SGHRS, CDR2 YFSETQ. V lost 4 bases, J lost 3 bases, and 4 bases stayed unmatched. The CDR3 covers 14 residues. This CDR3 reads CASSLGTGHTEAFF. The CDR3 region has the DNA TGCGCCAGCAGCCTCGGGACAGGGCACACTGAAGCTTTCTTT.